What follows are 3 T cell receptor beta chains derived from one specimen sequenced in a study of blood T cell repertoires in COVID-19 (dated by TCRdb to about 2020). Library prep was done by the immunoSEQ multiplex PCR assay. As stored in TCRdb, this immuneACCESS dataset retains in-frame rearrangements with V and J assigned. A fraction of the clones does not appear; measured against another copy, unresolved V genes explain less than half of the discrepancy, and the remainder lacks a known reason. This sample lists approximately 340,000 clones; around 88% were detected once. Almost 3% of the sample is taken by the ten largest. Sequencing was carried out using peripheral blood. The origin of the receptors is a man aged 30 to 45 with active or convalescent COVID-19.

The CDR3: CASTPGPRNQPQHF. The CDR3 DNA sequence: TGTGCCAGCACCCCCGGTCCCCGAAATCAGCCCCAGCATTTT. The J gene is TRBJ1-5, the V gene TRBV28; D uncertain. CDR1 is MDHEN, CDR2 SYDVKM, per germline. Between the trimmed V and J ends, which lost 7 bases and 4 bases, there was a span of 14 bases. The length of the CDR3 is 14 residues.

The chain combines TRBV18 with TRBJ1-2; possibly TRBD1 for D (6 bases). The CDR3 consists of 14 residues. Trimming took 1 base from V and 4 from J, leaving 10 bases between them. CDR1 and CDR2 (germline): KGHSH, LQKENI. The DNA of the CDR3 is TGTGCCAGCTCACCACAGGAAGGGGGCTATGGCTACACCTTC. Its protein is CASSPQEGGYGYTF.

The chain recombines TRBV2 with TRBJ1-4, with 9 positions matching TRBD1. Losses at the gene ends were 6 bases for V and 7 bases for J; bases not matched to a gene: 9. This CDR3 is 15 amino acids long. Per the germline V gene, CDR1 is SNHLY and CDR2 is FYNNEI. The CDR3 coding sequence is TGTGCCAGCAGGAGCTTGGGGACAGGGAGTGAAAAACTGTTTTTT. Amino acid sequence: CASRSLGTGSEKLFF.